One and the same sample provided the 25 T cell receptor beta chains below, sequenced in a study of shared clonotypes between healthy human individuals. Assay used: immunoSEQ multiplex PCR; TCRdb lists only in-frame clones, some missing. The profile covers 2 million to 2.5 million clones, with approximately 94% appearing a single time and around 0.13% taken by the ten largest. Sequenced material: naive CD4+ T cells sorted from blood. As to subset: CD45RA+ positively selected. The receptors come from a man younger than 35 in good health.

The chain joins TRBV30 to TRBJ1-5, with D possibly TRBD1 on 5 matching bases. The ends were cut back, 4 bases at V and 4 bases at J, with 17 bases in the middle. Germline lookup yields CDR1 GTSNPN and CDR2 SVGIG (reference sequence). CDR3 length: 15 residues. The CDR3 sequence: CAWTPPGRGNQPQHF. The CDR3 nucleotides are TGTGCCTGGACCCCTCCGGGACGAGGTAATCAGCCCCAGCATTTT.

V and J are TRBV9 and TRBJ1-1; D is possibly TRBD1 (5 bases). Germline CDR1 and CDR2: SGDLS and YYNGEE. V was clipped by 4 bases and J by 3 bases, with 10 bases between them. The CDR3 covers 13 residues. The CDR3 loop reads CASSKGTHTEAFF. The CDR3 region has the DNA TGTGCCAGCAGCAAAGGGACCCACACTGAAGCTTTCTTT.

This chain links TRBV27 with TRBJ2-3; no clear D. CDR3 length: 14 amino acids. Trimming shortened V by 10 bases and J by 2 bases, and 16 bases separated the two germline ends. CDR1 MNHEY and CDR2 SMNVEV come from the germline V gene (reference sequence). CDR3 amino acids: CATRRGRDTDTQYF. CDR3 in DNA: TGTGCCACCCGTCGCGGTCGAGACACAGATACGCAGTATTTT.

DNA for the CDR3: TGTGCCAGCTCAGCAGGGTACGGGGCCAACGTCCTGACTTTC. This sequence encodes CASSAGYGANVLTF. The chain employs TRBV18 and TRBJ2-6, with a weak D call TRBD1 (5 bases). The CDR3 is made up of 14 amino acids. The V end lost 5 bases, the J end lost 4 bases, and 9 bases lay between the germline ends. Germline CDR1 and CDR2: KGHSH and LQKENI.

The chain joins TRBV11-3 to TRBJ2-2, with D possibly being TRBD2 (6 bases). V gave up 5 bases and J gave up 7 bases, with 17 bases separating them. The CDR3 loop spans 15 amino acids. Germline CDR1 reads SGHNT; CDR2 reads YENEEA. CDR3 residues: CASSTAGLPGGELFF. CDR3 nucleotides: TGTGCCAGCAGCACAGCGGGCCTCCCCGGCGGGGAGCTGTTTTTT.

In regard to this clone: This CDR3 is also generated by other DNA sequences in the sample. This chain links TRBV18 with TRBJ2-7; unclear D gene. CDR3 length equals 14 residues. The germline gives CDR1 KGHSH, CDR2 LQKENI. V shed 2 bases and J shed 1 base, with 9 bases lying between them. CDR3 region: CASSPSQGSYEQYF. CDR3 DNA: TGTGCCAGCTCACCATCTCAAGGATCCTACGAGCAGTACTTC.

This chain links TRBV18 with TRBJ2-2, with 7 bases lining up with TRBD2. Looked up from germline, CDR1 is KGHSH and CDR2 is LQKENI. This CDR3 has 15 amino acids. J lost 4 bases, V lost 6 bases, and 8 bases had no gene match. The CDR3 nucleotides read TGTGCCAGCTCCCCCCTGGCGGGAGTCACCGGGGAGCTGTTTTTT. Translation: CASSPLAGVTGELFF.

CDR3 bases: TGTGCCTGGAGTGGGACATATGACTATGGCTACACCTTC. It yields the protein CAWSGTYDYGYTF. The chain combines TRBV30 with TRBJ1-2, with D possibly matching TRBD1 (5 bases). V was clipped by 1 base and J by 3 bases, with 9 bases between them. CDR1 is GTSNPN and CDR2 is SVGIG in the germline V gene (reference sequence). The CDR3 is 13 residues long.

The V gene is TRBV30, the J gene TRBJ1-5; D is ambiguous. Germline CDR1 reads GTSNPN; CDR2 reads SVGIG (reference sequence). This CDR3 has 12 amino acids. The ends were cut back, 5 bases at V and 8 bases at J, with 13 bases in the middle. CDR3 protein: CAWDGGVEPQHF. The CDR3 nucleotides are TGTGCCTGGGACGGCGGGGTAGAGCCCCAGCATTTT.

Only one count was recorded for this clone. V usage is TRBV5-6 and J usage is TRBJ2-4; D might be TRBD1 (5 bases). Per the germline V gene, CDR1 is SGHDT and CDR2 is YYEEEE. The CDR3 length is 14 residues. V lost 1 base, J lost 3 bases, and 8 bases lay in between. In DNA form, the CDR3 reads TGTGCCAGCAGCTTGTTAGGGGACAAAAACATTCAGTACTTC. Its protein is CASSLLGDKNIQYF. Full variable domain (rest looked up from reference TRBV5-6 and TRBJ2-4): DAGVTQSPTHLIKTRGQQVTLRCSPKSGHDTVSWYQQALGQGPQFIFQYYEEEERQRGNFPDRFSGHQFPNYSSELNVNALLLGDSALYLCASSLLGDKNIQYFGAGTRLSVL.

The chain recombines TRBV5-1 with TRBJ2-7; D remains unclear. V shed 0 bases and J shed 4 bases, with 11 bases lying between them. Germline-derived CDR1 and CDR2 are SGHRS and YFSETQ. CDR3 length: 14 amino acids. The CDR3 DNA is TGCGCCAGCAGCTTGGAGTCTCAGTTGTACGAGCAGTACTTC. Its translation is CASSLESQLYEQYF.

Concerning this clone itself: This sample includes further DNA sequences coding for the same CDR3. This chain links TRBV4-1 with TRBJ2-7; D might be TRBD1 (5 bases). CDR1 is MGHRA, CDR2 YSYEKL, per germline. V was clipped by 0 bases and J by 0 bases, with 6 bases between them. The CDR3 is made up of 14 amino acids. The CDR3 coding sequence is TGCGCCAGCAGCCAAGAGCAGGGCTCCTACGAGCAGTACTTC. Its protein product is CASSQEQGSYEQYF.

This chain links TRBV29-1 with TRBJ2-5; 9 nucleotides line up with TRBD2. CDR1 and CDR2 (germline): SQVTM, ANQGSEA. The CDR3 covers 14 residues. The junction had 4 bases not matched to a gene; V was cut back by 4 bases and J by 1 base. The CDR3 bases are TGCAGCGTTGCCCTAGCGGGGACCCAAGAGACCCAGTACTTC. Translating gives CSVALAGTQETQYF.

The CDR3 region has the DNA TGTGCCAGCAGCTTAGTGGCGGGGATGAACACTGAAGCTTTCTTT. Protein sequence: CASSLVAGMNTEAFF. This chain uses TRBV7-2 with TRBJ1-1; D not resolved. Germline V gene sequence: CDR1 SGHTA, CDR2 FQGNSA. The CDR3 sequence is 15 residues long. Trimming stripped 1 base from V and 0 bases from J, with 9 bases between.

V usage is TRBV11-3 and J usage is TRBJ2-5, with D possibly being TRBD2 (5 bases). The V end was cut by 3 bases, the J end by 4 bases, with 21 bases between. Per germline, CDR1 SGHNT and CDR2 YENEEA. CDR3 length equals 17 residues. The CDR3 loop reads CASSLNSPATTAETQYF. CDR3 coding DNA: TGTGCCAGCAGCTTGAACTCCCCCGCGACTACCGCAGAGACCCAGTACTTC.

The chain uses TRBV5-4 and TRBJ1-2; D not certain. Trimming left V 2 bases short and J 3 bases short, with 14 bases between. The CDR3 is 15 residues long. Germline-derived CDR1 and CDR2 are SGHNT and YYREEE (reference sequence). CDR3 nucleotide sequence: TGTGCCAGCAGCTTACTCGATAGTTCGGACTATGGCTACACCTTC. Protein sequence: CASSLLDSSDYGYTF.

This chain joins TRBV6-5 and TRBJ2-7; D is unresolved. Trimming took 7 bases from V and 3 from J, leaving 13 bases between them. The CDR3 is 13 amino acids. Germline-derived CDR1 and CDR2 are MNHEY and SVGAGI. The chain's CDR3 is CASTKYPSYEQYF. DNA for the CDR3: TGTGCCAGCACCAAATACCCCAGCTACGAGCAGTACTTC.

This sequence joins TRBV6-5 and TRBJ2-5; TRBD1 matches at 7 bases. Germline-derived CDR1 and CDR2 are MNHEY and SVGAGI. The CDR3 is 14 amino acids. With 6 bases clipped from V and 5 bases from J, the junction kept 9 bases outside the gene matches. CDR3 nucleotide sequence: TGTGCCAGCAGATCCGCAGGGGGTGGCGAGACCCAGTACTTC. It translates to CASRSAGGGETQYF.

A word on this clone: In the same sample, other DNA sequences code for this CDR3. The V and J genes are TRBV7-9 and TRBJ2-7; D gene uncertain. The germline V gene encodes CDR1 SEHNR and CDR2 FQNEAQ (reference sequence). CDR3 length: 13 residues. Trimming shortened V by 0 bases and J by 4 bases, and 7 bases separated the two germline ends. The CDR3 region has the DNA TGTGCCAGCAGCTTAGCAGGTGGTTACGAGCAGTACTTC. Translating it yields CASSLAGGYEQYF.

The chain links TRBV30 to TRBJ1-5; D uncertain. From germline, CDR1 is GTSNPN and CDR2 SVGIG (reference sequence). The CDR3 is 13 residues long. Trimming stripped 2 bases from V and 7 bases from J, with 12 bases between. In DNA form, the CDR3 reads TGTGCCTGGAGTCCTGGAGGGAAACAGCCCCAGCATTTT. Protein: CAWSPGGKQPQHF.

The count of this clone is one. The V gene is TRBV6-5, the J gene TRBJ1-2; D might be TRBD1 (6 bases). Per the germline V gene, CDR1 is MNHEY and CDR2 is SVGAGI. The CDR3 totals 15 residues. V lost 3 bases, J lost 5 bases, and 16 bases lay in between. The CDR3: CASSYGQGLGYGYTF. As DNA, the CDR3 is TGTGCCAGCAGTTATGGGCAGGGGTTGGGGTATGGCTACACCTTC.

This sequence joins TRBV15 and TRBJ2-3; no clear D. Germline CDR1 reads LNHNV; CDR2 reads YYDKDF (reference sequence). V dropped 5 bases and J dropped 2 bases, with 17 bases sitting between them. This CDR3 comprises 16 residues. CDR3 DNA sequence: TGTGCCACCAGCCTCAAAGGTTGGGGATACACAGATACGCAGTATTTT. Residues: CATSLKGWGYTDTQYF. The full variable domain, rest sourced from reference TRBV15 and TRBJ2-3, is DAMVIQNPRYQVTQFGKPVTLSCSQTLNHNVMYWYQQKSSQAPKLLFHYYDKDFNNEADTPDNFQSRRPNTSFCFLDIRSPGLGDTAMYLCATSLKGWGYTDTQYFGPGTRLTVL.

The V call is TRBV6-1, the J call TRBJ2-2; D is undetermined. The CDR3 consists of 14 residues. V was cut by 1 base and J by 2 bases, with 5 bases left in between. The germline V gene has CDR1 MNHNS and CDR2 SASEGT. The CDR3 region has the DNA TGTGCCAGCAGTGAAGAGGGAAACACCGGGGAGCTGTTTTTT. Translation gives CASSEEGNTGELFF.

V and J are TRBV10-3 and TRBJ2-7; TRBD1 matches 8 bases. Germline CDR1 ENHRY, CDR2 SYGVKD. V trimming: 5 bases; J trimming: 3 bases; junction bases outside the gene matches: 6. The CDR3 length is 14 residues. The CDR3 nucleotides read TGTGCCATCAGTACAGGGGGAAGTTTCTACGAGCAGTACTTC. This sequence encodes CAISTGGSFYEQYF.

CDR3 region: CASSLGQGAENYGYTF. The CDR3 nucleotides are TGTGCCAGCAGCTTAGGACAGGGGGCGGAGAACTATGGCTACACCTTC. The chain employs TRBV5-4 and TRBJ1-2; 11 nucleotides align to TRBD1. The CDR3 loop spans 16 amino acids. Germline CDR1 SGHNT, CDR2 YYREEE (reference sequence). V trimming: 2 bases; J trimming: 2 bases; junction bases outside the gene matches: 5. The whole variable domain, filled in from reference TRBV5-4 and TRBJ1-2, reads ETGVTQSPTHLIKTRGQQVTLRCSSQSGHNTVSWYQQALGQGPQFIFQYYREEENGRGNFPPRFSGLQFPNYSSELNVNALELDDSALYLCASSLGQGAENYGYTFGSGTRLTVV.